The rows below give T cell receptor beta chains drawn from one sample of a study of shared clonotypes between healthy human individuals. Using immunoSEQ multiplex PCR, the repertoire was profiled, and TCRdb retains in-frame clones only, with some absent. This sample has 2,500,000 or so clones, with 93% found just once. Sample: naive CD4+ T cells from PBMCs. These receptors originate from a young man in good health. Some clones in this sample may be carry-over from other donors' samples. CDR3s include the opening cysteine and the closing phenylalanine or tryptophan. Each record gives: V gene, CDR3 length, J gene, D gene, clone size, CDR3 DNA, CDR3 protein. The D gene is left open where the match is weak. Clone size appears in some rows only: once, few, many, or a class for an expanded clone.

>TRBV15|12|TRBJ2-3|.|.
TGTGCCACCAGCAGAGCGGTAGATACGCAGTATTTT
CATSRAVDTQYF
>TRBV5-1|13|TRBJ1-2|.|.
TGCGCCAGCAGCTTGGCCGGGACTTCCGATTACACCTTC
CASSLAGTSDYTF
>TRBV11-3|15|TRBJ2-7|.|.
TGTGCCAGCAGCCCCAAGGGAGTAAATACAAACGAGCAGTACTTC
CASSPKGVNTNEQYF
>TRBV19|16|TRBJ2-3|.|.
TGTGCCAGTAGTACCGGACGGAACCGACTCACAGATACGCAGTATTTT
CASSTGRNRLTDTQYF
>TRBV2|15|TRBJ1-4|.|.
TGTGCCAGCAGCCGGACGGGGGCGCCAGGTGAAAAACTGTTTTTT
CASSRTGAPGEKLFF
>TRBV5-1|17|TRBJ1-4|TRBD1|.
TGCGCCAGCAGCTTGGCCGGTTTGGGACAGGGTAATGAAAAACTGTTTTTT
CASSLAGLGQGNEKLFF
>TRBV25-1|15|TRBJ2-1|TRBD1|.
TGTGCCAGCAGTGATAGTGGGACAGGGGCTAGTGAGCAGTTCTTC
CASSDSGTGASEQFF
>TRBV19|15|TRBJ1-1|.|once
TGTGCCAGTAGTATAGGCCCAGGGGCGAACACTGAAGCTTTCTTT
CASSIGPGANTEAFF
>TRBV29-1|13|TRBJ2-3|TRBD2|.
TGCAGCGTACTTAGCGGGGAAACAGATACGCAGTATTTT
CSVLSGETDTQYF
>TRBV5-1|12|TRBJ2-1|.|once
TGCGCCAGCAGCCAGCAAGGACTAGAGCAGTTCTTC
CASSQQGLEQFF
>TRBV2|15|TRBJ1-2|TRBD1|.
TGTGCCAGCACCTCGGACAGGGGGCGAGACTATGGCTACACCTTC
CASTSDRGRDYGYTF
>TRBV6-1|13|TRBJ1-1|.|.
TGTGCCAGCAGAGGCAGGATGAACACTGAAGCTTTCTTT
CASRGRMNTEAFF
>TRBV27|18|TRBJ2-7|TRBD2|.
TGTGCCAGCAGTTCCTTTCTTAGCGGGAGGGCCATGACCTACGAGCAGTACTTC
CASSSFLSGRAMTYEQYF
>TRBV12-5|15|TRBJ1-2|TRBD1|.
TGTGCTAGTGGTCTAGACAGGGGGCGTCGCTATGGCTACACCTTC
CASGLDRGRRYGYTF
>TRBV7-2|16|TRBJ2-1|TRBD2|.
TGTGCCAGCAGCTTACGGGACTACACGAGAGAGGGCGAGCAGTTCTTC
CASSLRDYTREGEQFF
>TRBV7-2|14|TRBJ2-3|.|.
TGTGCCAGCAGCCAAACCCGGGGTACAGATACGCAGTATTTT
CASSQTRGTDTQYF
>TRBV5-4|16|TRBJ2-7|TRBD2|.
TGTGCCAGCAGCTTGGGGGGGCTAGCGGGAGAAGGCGAGCAGTACTTC
CASSLGGLAGEGEQYF
>TRBV7-9|14|TRBJ2-5|.|.
TGTGCCAGCAGCCCGTGGTCCTATGAGGAGACCCAGTACTTC
CASSPWSYEETQYF
>TRBV20-1|11|TRBJ2-5|.|.
TGCAGTGCTTTCAGACAAGAGACCCAGTACTTC
CSAFRQETQYF
>TRBV7-8|18|TRBJ1-5|TRBD1|.
TGTGCCAGCAGCTTAGGGACAGGGGCCTCTTATAGCAATCAGCCCCAGCATTTT
CASSLGTGASYSNQPQHF
>TRBV6-1|12|TRBJ2-7|TRBD1|.
TGTGCCAGCAGTAACAGGGGCTCAGAGCAGTACTTC
CASSNRGSEQYF
>TRBV27|13|TRBJ2-1|.|.
TGTGCCAGCAGTTTATTATCGGGTAATGAGCAGTTCTTC
CASSLLSGNEQFF
>TRBV7-9|13|TRBJ2-1|.|.
TGTGCCAGCAGCTCGGATTCCTACAATGAGCAGTTCTTC
CASSSDSYNEQFF
>TRBV28|14|TRBJ2-7|.|.
TGTGCCAGCAGCCCCGCCGGGACACGACTCGAGCAGTACTTC
CASSPAGTRLEQYF